The 15 T cell receptor beta chains below all came from one sample that was sequenced in a study of T cells expressing NK-cell markers. TCRdb reprocessed the 5' RACE reads and stores each CDR3 protein as one record, lacking DNA. Across 500,000 to 600,000 distinct CDR3 sequences, the top ten clones capture roughly 3.4% of the sample. Sequenced input: blood T cells: a sorted CD56 or NKG2C T cell subset, CD4+ or CD8+ T cells, or bulk PBMC T cells (not recorded which). The receptors were gathered from a young man in good health.

The chain links TRBV7-2 to TRBJ2-1. The CDR3 runs 14 residues. Per the germline V gene, CDR1 is SGHTA and CDR2 is FQGNSA. The CDR3 sequence: CASSLRAEDNEQFF.

The V gene is TRBV10-3, the J gene TRBJ2-1; TCRdb's D gene call, TRBD1, goes unchecked for lack of DNA. The germline V gene has CDR1 ENHRY and CDR2 SYGVKD. The length of the CDR3 is 19 residues. This CDR3 is CAISETPRTIGILGNEQFF.

The J gene is TRBJ2-7, the V gene TRBV11-2; TCRdb indicates TRBD2, and absent DNA this call remains unverified. The germline CDR1 and CDR2 sequences are SGHAT and FQNNGV. This CDR3 is 18 amino acids long. The CDR3 loop is CASSLVGILAGGPTEQYF.

V gene TRBV24-1 combines with J gene TRBJ2-1; TCRdb names TRBD1, which stays unverified in the absence of DNA. The CDR3 has 13 residues. Looked up from germline, CDR1 is KGHDR and CDR2 is SFDVKD. The CDR3: CATRGRDYNEQFF.

V usage is TRBV4-1 and J usage is TRBJ1-1; no DNA is available, so the TRBD1 call from TCRdb remains unchecked. The CDR3 has 19 amino acids. Germline-derived CDR1 and CDR2 are MGHRA and YSYEKL. CDR3 in amino acids: CASSHLPRDRGGVGTEAFF.

The chain joins TRBV5-1 to TRBJ2-1; TCRdb's D call, TRBD2, is unchecked because there is no DNA. The CDR3 is 18 residues long. CDR1 and CDR2 (germline): SGHRS, YFSETQ. CDR3 region: CASSLAPGLAAGGNEQFF.

V gene TRBV12-3 or TRBV12-4 combines with J gene TRBJ1-2; TCRdb outputs TRBD1, but without DNA this stays unchecked. The CDR3 extends over 14 amino acids. The CDR3 reads CASSLDRGPYGYTF.

This chain connects TRBV20-1 to TRBJ1-1; TCRdb lists TRBD1, though no DNA is available to test this call. Germline-derived CDR1 and CDR2 are DFQATT and SNEGSKA (reference sequence). This CDR3 region has 16 residues. The CDR3 sequence: CSATIGQGIDSTEAFF.

The V and J genes are TRBV27 and TRBJ2-7; the D gene TCRdb calls, TRBD1, cannot be checked with no DNA. The CDR3 is 16 residues long. The germline gives CDR1 MNHEY, CDR2 SMNVEV (reference sequence). CDR3 amino acids: CASSLGGQAPYREQYF.

The V gene is TRBV5-1, the J gene TRBJ2-6; TCRdb's D call of TRBD2 is untestable without DNA. The length of the CDR3 is 16 residues. CDR1 SGHRS and CDR2 YFSETQ come from the germline V gene. CDR3 sequence reads: CASSLSGGPGANVLTF. Looking up the rest from reference TRBV5-1 and TRBJ2-6 gives the full variable domain: KAGVTQTPRYLIKTRGQQVTLSCSPISGHRSVSWYQQTPGQGLQFLFEYFSETQRNKGNFPGRFSGRQFSNSRSEMNVSTLELGDSALYLCASSLSGGPGANVLTFGAGSRLTVL.

V gene TRBV15 combines with J gene TRBJ2-3; the D call from TCRdb, TRBD2, cannot be confirmed without DNA. Germline values: CDR1 LNHNV, CDR2 YYDKDF (reference sequence). The CDR3 length is 17 residues. CDR3 residues: CATSRDVAGLSTDTQYF.

The V call is TRBV18, the J call TRBJ2-5. CDR1 is KGHSH and CDR2 is LQKENI in the germline V gene. This CDR3 has 13 residues. The CDR3 loop reads CASSPLLIETQYF.

The chain has TRBV29-1 and TRBJ2-7; TCRdb calls TRBD2, which cannot be checked without DNA. This CDR3 region has 15 residues. Germline V gene lookup returns CDR1 SQVTM and CDR2 ANQGSEA. The CDR3 loop is CSVNGLAGAPYEQYF.

The rearrangement links TRBV5-1 to TRBJ2-1; TCRdb's D gene call, TRBD2, goes unchecked for lack of DNA. The CDR3 spans 19 residues. Germline V CDR1 and CDR2: SGHRS, YFSETQ. This chain's CDR3 is CASSPRPQRGRDYYNEQFF.

The chain combines TRBV6-1 with TRBJ2-1; TCRdb's assignment of TRBD2 cannot be checked, as there is no DNA. Germline lookup yields CDR1 MNHNS and CDR2 SASEGT. The CDR3 has 16 residues. The CDR3: CASSAESQLGDNEQFF.